This is a list of T cell receptor beta chains from one sample in a study of blood T cell repertoires in COVID-19. The repertoire was sequenced with immunoSEQ multiplex PCR; TCRdb's copy has only in-frame clones and lacks some. The sample holds around 100,000 clones, around nine tenths seen once. Sequenced material: peripheral blood. These receptor sequences come from a human donor in a cohort sampled during active COVID-19. Each CDR3 is given with its conserved first and last residue. The D gene is left open where the match is weak. Some rows mark clone size as missing; the rest say once, few, many or name a class of expanded clone.

v_gene,d_gene,abundance,j_gene,CDR3aa,CDR3nt
TRBV9,TRBD1,NA,TRBJ1-1,CASSVSGGGEAFF,TGTGCCAGCAGCGTATCAGGGGGTGGGGAAGCTTTCTTT
TRBV5-4,NA,once,TRBJ2-3,CASEDFSRTDTQYF,TGTGCCAGCGAGGACTTCAGCCGCACAGATACGCAGTATTTT
TRBV5-5,NA,once,TRBJ1-1,CASSLPTGNTEAFF,TGTGCCAGCAGCTTGCCAACAGGGAACACTGAAGCTTTCTTT
TRBV11-2,TRBD2,NA,TRBJ2-7,CASSPGGTDTGRKQYF,TGTGCCAGCAGCCCGGGGGGGACGGATACGGGGCGGAAGCAGTACTTC
TRBV18,NA,once,TRBJ2-7,CASSPQEGYEQYF,TGTGCCAGCTCACCACAGGAGGGATACGAGCAGTACTTC
TRBV19,NA,NA,TRBJ1-2,CAVSQFPLRRADYGYTF,TGTGCCGTGTCCCAATTCCCCCTTCGTAGAGCGGACTATGGCTACACCTTC
TRBV19,TRBD2,NA,TRBJ2-2,CASSRDYWNTGELFF,TGTGCCAGTAGTAGGGACTACTGGAACACCGGGGAGCTGTTTTTT
TRBV28,NA,NA,TRBJ2-5,CASSLGLAWETQYF,TGTGCCAGCAGTTTAGGTTTGGCTTGGGAGACCCAGTACTTC
TRBV4-2,NA,NA,TRBJ2-2,CASSLASTGELFF,TGTGCCAGCTCGCTAGCGAGTACCGGGGAGCTGTTTTTT
TRBV27,TRBD1,NA,TRBJ1-2,CASSPNYGTGDDGYTF,TGTGCCAGCAGTCCCAATTACGGGACAGGGGATGATGGCTACACCTTC
TRBV7-9,NA,NA,TRBJ1-6,CASSFNPDRNNSPLHF,TGTGCCAGCAGCTTTAACCCGGACAGAAATAATTCACCCCTCCACTTT
TRBV25-1,NA,NA,TRBJ2-1,CASSEYLGAGEQFF,TGTGCCAGCAGTGAATACCTAGGAGCGGGTGAGCAGTTCTTC
TRBV7-2,NA,NA,TRBJ1-4,CASSLVVNMDEKLFF,TGTGCCAGCAGCTTAGTAGTAAATATGGATGAAAAACTGTTTTTT
TRBV5-1,NA,NA,TRBJ2-1,CASSSVPNEQFF,TGCGCCAGCAGCTCAGTTCCCAATGAGCAGTTCTTC
TRBV19,TRBD1,NA,TRBJ1-1,CASKRTGGALVGRAGNTEAFF,TGTGCCAGTAAAAGGACAGGGGGCGCGCTCGTTGGGCGCGCGGGGAACACTGAAGCTTTCTTT
TRBV19,TRBD2,NA,TRBJ2-7,CASSLASGDYEQYF,TGTGCCAGTAGTTTGGCTAGCGGGGACTACGAGCAGTACTTC
TRBV6-5,NA,NA,TRBJ1-3,CASRGTPGNTIYF,TGTGCCAGCAGAGGGACACCTGGAAACACCATATATTTT
TRBV3-1/TRBV3-2,NA,NA,TRBJ1-5,CASSQERGSNNQPQHF,TGTGCCAGCAGCCAAGAACGGGGGAGTAACAATCAGCCCCAGCATTTT
TRBV13,TRBD2,NA,TRBJ2-5,CASRSAGVETQYF,TGTGCCAGCAGGTCCGCGGGGGTGGAGACCCAGTACTTC
TRBV9,TRBD2,NA,TRBJ2-7,CASSAGGELAGGPKHF,TGTGCCAGCAGCGCCGGCGGCGAACTAGCGGGAGGGCCGAAGCACTTC
TRBV24-1,NA,NA,TRBJ2-3,CATSDHPPAGAGTQYF,TGTGCCACCAGTGACCACCCCCCGGCGGGGGCAGGGACGCAGTATTTT
TRBV12-3/TRBV12-4,NA,NA,TRBJ2-7,CASSLRGHEQYF,TGTGCCAGCAGTTTAAGGGGTCACGAGCAGTACTTC
TRBV5-4,TRBD2,NA,TRBJ2-1,CASSLAAWTSGPYNEQFF,TGTGCCAGCAGCTTGGCCGCATGGACTAGCGGCCCCTACAATGAGCAGTTCTTC
TRBV10-3,TRBD2,NA,TRBJ2-1,CAISERSGGNEQFF,TGTGCCATCAGTGAGCGTAGCGGGGGGAATGAGCAGTTCTTC
TRBV19,TRBD2,NA,TRBJ2-5,CASSSTSGKETQYF,TGTGCCAGTAGCTCGACTAGCGGGAAGGAGACCCAGTACTTC
TRBV6-5,NA,NA,TRBJ2-5,CASSRIQETQYF,TGTGCCAGCAGTCGTATTCAAGAGACCCAGTACTTC
TRBV7-2,NA,NA,TRBJ2-3,CASSLAGVGDTQYF,TGTGCCAGCAGCTTAGCCGGGGTAGGAGATACGCAGTATTTT
TRBV5-4,NA,NA,TRBJ1-1,CASSLGGGTEAFF,TGTGCCAGCAGCCTAGGCGGGGGGACTGAAGCTTTCTTT
TRBV30,NA,NA,TRBJ1-5,CAWSSRAHFLQRGSQPQHF,TGTGCCTGGAGCTCCAGGGCGCATTTCTTACAAAGGGGCTCTCAGCCCCAGCATTTT
TRBV9,TRBD2,NA,TRBJ2-3,CASSVRTSGSTDTQYF,TGTGCCAGCAGCGTGCGGACTAGCGGGAGCACAGATACGCAGTATTTT
TRBV15,NA,NA,TRBJ1-2,CATSRGPGGYTF,TGTGCCACCAGCAGAGGGCCGGGGGGCTACACCTTC
TRBV13,TRBD1,few,TRBJ2-7,CASSSQGHSYEQYF,TGTGCCAGCAGCTCACAGGGGCACTCCTACGAGCAGTACTTC
TRBV20-1,NA,NA,TRBJ2-7,CSASGTVYYEQYF,TGCAGTGCTAGTGGGACTGTATATTACGAGCAGTACTTC
TRBV5-4,NA,NA,TRBJ2-3,CASSFGGGATDTQYF,TGTGCCAGCAGCTTTGGTGGGGGGGCGACAGATACGCAGTATTTT
TRBV7-3,TRBD1,NA,TRBJ1-1,CASSLDGTGGLTEAFF,TGTGCCAGCAGCTTAGACGGGACAGGGGGCCTCACTGAAGCTTTCTTT
TRBV27,NA,once,TRBJ1-5,CASSLSPDSLQHF,TGTGCCAGCAGTTTATCCCCCGACAGCCTCCAGCATTTT
TRBV29-1,NA,NA,TRBJ2-2,CIGGALTGELFF,TGCATCGGGGGAGCCCTCACCGGGGAGCTGTTTTTT
TRBV10-2,TRBD2,NA,TRBJ2-5,CASSESGGGSVETQYF,TGCGCCAGCAGTGAGTCAGGCGGGGGGTCTGTAGAGACCCAGTACTTC
TRBV9,TRBD1,NA,TRBJ2-7,CASSVGGQATYEQYF,TGTGCCAGCAGCGTAGGGGGACAGGCTACCTACGAGCAGTACTTC
TRBV9,NA,NA,TRBJ1-2,CASSVDGGANYGYTF,TGTGCCAGCAGCGTAGACGGAGGGGCTAACTATGGCTACACCTTC